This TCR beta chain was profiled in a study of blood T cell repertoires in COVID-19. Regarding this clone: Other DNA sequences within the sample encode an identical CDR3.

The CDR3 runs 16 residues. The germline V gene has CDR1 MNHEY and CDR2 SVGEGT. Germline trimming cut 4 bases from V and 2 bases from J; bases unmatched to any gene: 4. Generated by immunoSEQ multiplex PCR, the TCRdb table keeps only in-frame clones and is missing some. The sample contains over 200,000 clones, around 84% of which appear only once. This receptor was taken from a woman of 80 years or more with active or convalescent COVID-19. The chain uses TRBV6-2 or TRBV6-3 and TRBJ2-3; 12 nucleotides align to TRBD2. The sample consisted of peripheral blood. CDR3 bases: TGTGCCAGCAGTTTGGGACTAGCGGGTTTCACAGATACGCAGTATTTT. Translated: CASSLGLAGFTDTQYF.